This TCR beta chain appears in the sequencing data of a study of memory CD4+ T cells and cytomegalovirus serostatus. Study-wide results and caveats: Of around 160 reported CMV TCRbeta sequences, 60 to 85 were found in memory CD4+ repertoires.

Data came from immunoSEQ multiplex PCR; TCRdb stores just in-frame clones and leaves some out. The sample includes under 75,000 clones, 80% of them seen just once. Single viable CD3+CD4+CD8-CD45RO+ cells were sorted as the memory CD4+ T cells. Comment on this clone: Its antigen is undetermined.

Sequenced input: memory CD4+ T cells from blood. The sequence was collected from an adult in good health and CMV-seronegative. Some clones in this sample may be carry-over from other donors' samples.

As DNA, the CDR3 is TGCGCCAGCAGCCCGGGGACAGGAAGTAACTATGGCTACACCTTC. Its translation is CASSPGTGSNYGYTF. V is TRBV5-1 and J is TRBJ1-2; the match to TRBD1 covers 8 bases. Germline CDR1 and CDR2: SGHRS and YFSETQ. The CDR3 has 15 residues. With 4 bases clipped from V and 1 base from J, the junction kept 6 bases outside the gene matches.